Sequencing of this T cell receptor beta chain was carried out in a study of blood T cell repertoires in COVID-19. Trimming at V came to 4 bases and at J to 1 base, leaving 9 bases not matched to a gene. Germline CDR1 is MDHEN and CDR2 is SYDVKM. This CDR3 has 16 amino acids. Measured with immunoSEQ multiplex PCR; TCRdb has only the in-frame clones, and not every one. Counted here are some 460,000 clones, approximately 90% occurring once; the ten biggest clones make up about 4.3%. The V and J genes are TRBV28 and TRBJ2-5; 7 nucleotides line up with TRBD2. This receptor was taken from a woman aged 25 to 39 with acute or convalescent COVID-19. The specimen was peripheral blood. CDR3 sequence: CASSWGGSVGQETQYF. The CDR3 DNA follows: TGTGCCAGCAGTTGGGGAGGGAGCGTCGGCCAAGAGACCCAGTACTTC.